This entry features one T cell receptor beta chain sequence. These data are taken from a study of blood T cell repertoires in COVID-19. This CDR3 is 14 amino acids long. CDR1 SGHVS and CDR2 FNYEAQ come from the germline V gene. V lost 1 base to trimming and J lost 4 bases; unmatched junction nucleotides: 2. Per the original methods: Nucleated cell counts were estimated from reference gene primer amplification. Only in-frame clones appear in the TCRdb table, and some are missing; sequencing was by immunoSEQ multiplex PCR. For V, J and clone size, that table is used; D and trimming come from the DNA. Of 75,000 to 100,000 clones listed, roughly 89% are singletons.

The rearrangement joins TRBV7-6 to TRBJ2-7, with 9 bases fitting TRBD2. This receptor was taken from a human donor in a cohort sampled during active COVID-19. Sequencing input: peripheral blood. CDR3: CASSLDSGSYEQYF. The CDR3 DNA follows: TGTGCCAGCAGCTTAGATAGCGGGAGTTACGAGCAGTACTTC.